This T cell receptor beta chain was sequenced for a study of T cell clones after liver transplantation. In the study overall: A pre-transplant mixed lymphocyte reaction with TCRbeta sequencing defined graft-donor-reactive clones followed in post-transplant blood.

TCRdb keeps only in-frame clones here, not all; method: immunoSEQ multiplex PCR. The top ten clones hold 0.45% to 0.55% of a sample with just over 80,000 clones, about 84% of them seen once. V was pared by 4 bases and J by 2 bases, with 9 bases of the junction left unmatched. The germline CDR1 and CDR2 sequences are SGHTA and FQGNSA. CDR3 size: 16 residues. The sequencing used CD4+ T cells from blood, collected around 42 months after liver transplant. The gene calls are TRBV7-2 and TRBJ2-7; TRBD2 matches 9 bases. The TCR was taken from a human patient who received a liver transplant. The T cells may partly be graft donor cells. The CDR3 region is CASSYPAGGRPYEQYF. Written as DNA, the CDR3 is TGTGCCAGCAGCTATCCAGCGGGAGGAAGACCCTACGAGCAGTACTTC.